This T cell receptor (beta chain) was sequenced in a study of blood T cells in healthy people across ages. Notes on the study in general: Conclusively comparing naive with antigen-experienced cells was impossible with unsorted PBMCs. Across samples, TCR beta diversity tracked strongly with naive T cell percentage.

V lost 4 bases, J lost 0 bases, and 12 bases lay in between. Germline assignment: CDR1 SGHTA and CDR2 FQGNSA. The CDR3 is 15 amino acids. Then a second PCR, running about 6 to 11 cycles, was carried out with a sample-barcoded 5' primer and a J-beta primer mix. TCRdb recomputed calls from the 5' RACE reads with MiXCR, one row per CDR3 protein. The sample includes 1.5 million to 2 million distinct CDR3 sequences, 28% of them seen just once. This clonotype appeared a few times. The antigen remains undetermined. The specimen was blood. The chain has TRBV7-2 and TRBJ1-1; a possible D gene is TRBD1 (6 bases). This receptor was taken from a woman in her twenties or thirties in good health. CDR3 loop: CASSSHGTLNTEAFF. CDR3 DNA sequence: TGTGCCAGCAGCTCGCATGGGACATTGAACACTGAAGCTTTCTTT.